This T cell receptor (beta chain) was sequenced in a study of blood T cell repertoires in COVID-19. Overall study context: COVID-19 samples, acute and convalescent, were from the United States, Italy and Spain. The analysed material was cDNA or gDNA that came from T cells, B-cell-depleted T cells, or PBMCs.

Original handling: Reference gene primer amplification yielded estimated nucleated cell counts. Produced via immunoSEQ multiplex PCR; TCRdb's table is partial and in-frame only. That table is the source of V, J and clone size, and D and trimming were worked out from the DNA. This sample has 160,000 or so clones, with 80% to 90% found just once. This CDR3 comprises 16 residues. V lost 5 bases and J lost 8; bases outside the gene matches: 17. The germline V gene has CDR1 SEHNR and CDR2 FQNEAQ (reference sequence). The clonotype was recovered from a human donor in a cohort sampled during active COVID-19. The rearrangement links TRBV7-9 to TRBJ1-2, with 7 bases identical to TRBD1. Sequenced material: peripheral blood. This CDR3 reads CASSPTKGGRYLGYTF. In DNA, the CDR3 is TGTGCCAGCAGCCCTACCAAAGGGGGCAGGTATCTGGGCTACACCTTC.